Shown below are 10 T cell receptor beta chains from a single sample sequenced in a study of post-analysis software for immune sequencing data. Unique-molecular-identifier-tagged TCR beta cDNA libraries were used. Each CDR3 protein is one row after TCRdb ran MiXCR on the PCR reads. This sample has 750,000 to 900,000 distinct CDR3 sequences, with under 60% found just once. Antigen specificity for these receptors is unknown. General study points: Included in a set of about five TRBV segments more frequent in patients than controls were TRBV5-6, TRBV5-1 and TRBV20-1.

The sequenced material came from blood. These receptors all stem from a girl aged 10 to 17 with multiple sclerosis.

The chain carries TRBV5-1 and TRBJ2-5, with 7 bases lining up with TRBD1. J gave up 4 bases and V 0 bases, and 9 bases lay outside the gene matches. Germline values: CDR1 SGHRS, CDR2 YFSETQ. CDR3 size: 16 residues. The CDR3 coding sequence is TGCGCCAGCAGCTTGGCCGACAGGGAGTTACTAGAGACCCAGTACTTC. Translating gives CASSLADRELLETQYF.

The J gene is TRBJ2-7, the V gene TRBV24-1, with 8 bases aligning to TRBD2. This CDR3 is 13 amino acids long. Germline CDR1 reads KGHDR; CDR2 reads SFDVKD. The trim removed 6 bases at V and 1 base at J, leaving 1 base unmatched. This CDR3 is CATSLAGSYEQYF. As DNA, the CDR3 is TGTGCCACCAGTCTAGCGGGTTCCTACGAGCAGTACTTC.

This chain connects TRBV2 to TRBJ2-1; perhaps D is TRBD1 or TRBD2 (5 bases each). Trimming took 6 bases from V and 2 from J, leaving 14 bases between them. The CDR3 extends over 15 amino acids. Germline assignment: CDR1 SNHLY and CDR2 FYNNEI. The CDR3 bases are TGTGCCAGCAGGCCCCCAGGGAGCCCCTACAATGAGCAGTTCTTC. Translated, it gives CASRPPGSPYNEQFF. Variable domain in full (rest from reference TRBV2 and TRBJ2-1): EPEVTQTPSHQVTQMGQEVILRCVPISNHLYFYWYRQILGQKVEFLVSFYNNEISEKSEIFDDQFSVERPDGSNFTLKIRSTKLEDSAMYFCASRPPGSPYNEQFFGPGTRLTVL.

This chain uses TRBV20-1 with TRBJ2-1, with a possible D match to TRBD2 (6 bases). V was pared by 0 bases and J by 8 bases, with 17 bases between. CDR3 length: 15 residues. CDR1 is DFQATT, CDR2 SNEGSKA, per germline (reference sequence). As DNA, the CDR3 is TGCAGTGCTAGAGATGAAACTAGCACGAACCATGAGCAGTTCTTC. Its protein is CSARDETSTNHEQFF.

This clonotype was counted a few times. This chain links TRBV13 with TRBJ2-5; 10 nucleotides agree with TRBD2. V shed 4 bases, J shed 5 bases, and the junction held 16 bases outside the gene matches. The CDR3 has 18 residues. Germline V gives CDR1 PRHDT, CDR2 FYEKMQ (reference sequence). The CDR3 DNA sequence: TGTGCCAGCAGCTCAAGCGGGAGGGCCACGTTTGCGGTGGAGACCCAGTACTTC. Translating it yields CASSSSGRATFAVETQYF.

In its sample, this clonotype was seen a few times. This chain connects TRBV29-1 to TRBJ2-1; 14 positions agree with TRBD2. The CDR3 runs 15 residues. V shed 1 base, J shed 7 bases, and the junction held 3 bases outside the gene matches. Germline assignment: CDR1 SQVTM and CDR2 ANQGSEA. CDR3 DNA: TGCAGCGTTGAAGGGGGACTAGCGGGAGATAATGAGCAGTTCTTC. Its translation: CSVEGGLAGDNEQFF.

This chain joins TRBV7-2 and TRBJ1-4, with D possibly matching TRBD1 (6 bases). The CDR3 totals 14 residues. The V end was cut by 1 base, the J end by 7 bases, with 10 bases between. Germline-derived CDR1 and CDR2 are SGHTA and FQGNSA. CDR3 loop: CASSLEGRGEKLFF. The CDR3 coding sequence is TGTGCCAGCAGCTTAGAGGGCAGGGGTGAAAAACTGTTTTTT.

This chain connects TRBV3-1 to TRBJ2-7; 15 nucleotides agree with TRBD2. The last part of the DNA fits TRBJ2-5 better; the J call may be wrong. The CDR3 is 20 residues long. The germline gives CDR1 LGHDT, CDR2 YNNKEL (reference sequence). CDR3 DNA sequence: TGTGCCAGCAGCCACCGAAAAATAGGGACTAGCGGGAGGACTTCAGAGACCCAGTACTTC. Its translation is CASSHRKIGTSGRTSETQYF.

The chain carries TRBV20-1 and TRBJ2-1, with 9 bases fitting TRBD2. The germline gives CDR1 DFQATT, CDR2 SNEGSKA (reference sequence). V was pared by 6 bases and J by 8 bases, with 8 bases of the junction left unmatched. The CDR3 runs to 13 residues. CDR3 sequence: CSARLAGVYEQFF. The CDR3 bases are TGCAGTGCCCGGTTAGCGGGAGTCTATGAGCAGTTCTTC.

This chain joins TRBV20-1 and TRBJ2-7, with D perhaps TRBD2 (5 bases). The CDR3 runs to 16 residues. Germline V gene data show CDR1 as DFQATT and CDR2 as SNEGSKA (reference sequence). The V end lost 6 bases, the J end lost 0 bases, and 21 bases lay between the germline ends. This chain's CDR3 is CSALDLGSGSSYEQYF. The CDR3 bases are TGCAGTGCCTTGGACCTTGGAAGCGGTAGCTCCTACGAGCAGTACTTC.